The source of this TCR beta chain is a study of identical twins. The study's findings and limits: Insertions were reduced in abundant cord blood beta clonotypes but not in memory repertoires.

Turning to this clonotype: Its specificity is not known.

One entry per CDR3 protein, called by TCRdb with MiXCR from the 5' RACE reads. The repertoire holds about 530,000 distinct CDR3 sequences, with approximately 20% as singletons. All donors comprised healthy Caucasians. This sample was also put to use in a study of yellow fever vaccine responses in identical twins.

The specimen was CD4+ T cells sorted from blood. The sequence was collected from a woman younger than 35 in good health.

This CDR3 is CASSQDRRTLNTEAFF. The CDR3 coding sequence is TGTGCCAGCAGCCAAGATAGGAGGACTCTGAACACTGAAGCTTTCTTT. V is TRBV3-1 and J is TRBJ1-1; D unclear. With 0 bases removed from V and 0 bases from J, the gap between germline ends came to 11 bases. There are 16 residues in the CDR3. CDR1 is LGHDT and CDR2 is YNNKEL in the germline V gene (reference sequence).